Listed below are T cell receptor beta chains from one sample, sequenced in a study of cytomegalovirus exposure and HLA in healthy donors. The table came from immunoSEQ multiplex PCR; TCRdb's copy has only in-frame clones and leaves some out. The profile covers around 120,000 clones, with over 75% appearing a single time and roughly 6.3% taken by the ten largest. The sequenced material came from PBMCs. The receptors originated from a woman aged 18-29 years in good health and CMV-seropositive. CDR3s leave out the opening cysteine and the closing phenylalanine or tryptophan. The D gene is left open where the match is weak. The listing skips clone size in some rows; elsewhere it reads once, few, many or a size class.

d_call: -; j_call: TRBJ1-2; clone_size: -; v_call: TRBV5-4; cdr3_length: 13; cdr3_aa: ASSSGATLNYGYT
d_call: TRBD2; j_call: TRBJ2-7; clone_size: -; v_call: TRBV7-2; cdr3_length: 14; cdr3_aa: ASSPLSSGRAYEQY
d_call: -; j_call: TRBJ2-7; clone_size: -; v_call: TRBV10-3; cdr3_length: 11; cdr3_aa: AISDRGFDEQY
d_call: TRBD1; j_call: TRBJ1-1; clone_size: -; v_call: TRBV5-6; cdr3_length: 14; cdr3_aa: ASSFRTGSLNTEAF
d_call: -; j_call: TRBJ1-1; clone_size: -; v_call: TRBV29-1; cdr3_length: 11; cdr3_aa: SVTSLGATEAF
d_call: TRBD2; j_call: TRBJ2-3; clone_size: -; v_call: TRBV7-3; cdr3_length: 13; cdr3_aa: ASSLGAGDTDTQY
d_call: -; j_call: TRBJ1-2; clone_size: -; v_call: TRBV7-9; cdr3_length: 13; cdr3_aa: ASSSTAQRGSGYT
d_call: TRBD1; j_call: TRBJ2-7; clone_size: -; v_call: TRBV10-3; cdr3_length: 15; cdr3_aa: AISEDPGGSRKDEQY
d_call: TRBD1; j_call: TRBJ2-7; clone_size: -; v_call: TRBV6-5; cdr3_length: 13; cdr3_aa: ASSYRQGFVYEQY
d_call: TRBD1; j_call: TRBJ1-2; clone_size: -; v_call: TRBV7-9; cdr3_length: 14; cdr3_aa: ASSFLGTGGVYGYT
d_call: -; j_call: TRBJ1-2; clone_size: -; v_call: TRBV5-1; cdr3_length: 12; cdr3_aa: ASSLGSGNYGYT
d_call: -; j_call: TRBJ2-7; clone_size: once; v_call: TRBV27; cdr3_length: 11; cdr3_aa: ASSPKESYEQY
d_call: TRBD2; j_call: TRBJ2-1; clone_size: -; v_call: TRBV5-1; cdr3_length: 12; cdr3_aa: ASRTSGSYNEQF
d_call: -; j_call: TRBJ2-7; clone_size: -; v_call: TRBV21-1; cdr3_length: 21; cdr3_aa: ASSKNPWVPPYSGTGDTYEQY
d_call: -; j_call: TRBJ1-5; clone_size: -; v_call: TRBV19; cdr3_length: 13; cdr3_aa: ASSIDQVSNQPQH
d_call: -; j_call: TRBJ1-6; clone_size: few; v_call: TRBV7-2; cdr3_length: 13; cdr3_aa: ASSPRQGLDSPLH
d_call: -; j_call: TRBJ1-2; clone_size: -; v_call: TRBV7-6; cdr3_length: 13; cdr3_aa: ASSLETGSNYGYT
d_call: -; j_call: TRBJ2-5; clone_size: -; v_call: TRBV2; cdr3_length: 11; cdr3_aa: ARKRAQQETQY
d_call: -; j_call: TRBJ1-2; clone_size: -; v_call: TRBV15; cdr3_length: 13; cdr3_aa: ATSRRVQTGEGYT
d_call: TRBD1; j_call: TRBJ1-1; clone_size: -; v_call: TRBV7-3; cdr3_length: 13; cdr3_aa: ASSYTGGQGTEAF
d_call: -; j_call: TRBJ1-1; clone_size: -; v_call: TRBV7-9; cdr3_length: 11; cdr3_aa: ASTSGTYNEAF
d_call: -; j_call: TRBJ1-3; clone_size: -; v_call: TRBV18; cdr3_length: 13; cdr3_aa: ASSPSRNSGNTIY
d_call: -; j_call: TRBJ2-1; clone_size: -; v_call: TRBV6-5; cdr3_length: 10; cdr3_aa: ASRDSLAEQF
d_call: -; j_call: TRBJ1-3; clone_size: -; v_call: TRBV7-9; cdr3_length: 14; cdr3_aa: ASSRDSPSSGNTIY
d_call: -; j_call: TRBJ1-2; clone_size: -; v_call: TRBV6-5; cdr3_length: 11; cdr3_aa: ASGRERAYGYT
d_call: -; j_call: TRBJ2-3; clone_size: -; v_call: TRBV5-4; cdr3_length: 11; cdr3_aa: ASSQTSTDTQY
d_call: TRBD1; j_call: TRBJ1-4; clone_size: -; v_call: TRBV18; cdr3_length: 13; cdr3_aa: ASSPPPRGSEKLF
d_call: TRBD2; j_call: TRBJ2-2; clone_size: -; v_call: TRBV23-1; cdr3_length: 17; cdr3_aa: ASSHTGTSGRSNTGELF
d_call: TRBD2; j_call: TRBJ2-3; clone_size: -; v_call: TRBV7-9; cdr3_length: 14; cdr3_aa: ASSLGSGKVGDTQY